This TCR beta chain was identified during a study of T cell repertoires in cytomegalovirus infection. CDR3 length: 14 residues. V lost 5 bases, J lost 3 bases, and 8 bases stayed unmatched. Germline values: CDR1 SQVTM, CDR2 ANQGSEA. TCRdb reprocessed the reads via MiXCR and lists one record per CDR3 protein. The sample has 450,000 to 550,000 distinct CDR3 sequences; approximately 15% are singletons. Only a few counts were recorded for this clonotype. This chain joins TRBV29-1 and TRBJ2-7; 9 nucleotides line up with TRBD1. Sequenced sample: CD8+ T cells from PBMCs. The sequence was collected from a human donor in good health (CMV status not recorded). Some clones in this sample may be carry-over from other donors' samples. This CDR3 reads CSVNGDRAIYEQYF. The DNA for the CDR3 is TGCAGCGTTAATGGGGACAGGGCCATCTACGAGCAGTACTTC.